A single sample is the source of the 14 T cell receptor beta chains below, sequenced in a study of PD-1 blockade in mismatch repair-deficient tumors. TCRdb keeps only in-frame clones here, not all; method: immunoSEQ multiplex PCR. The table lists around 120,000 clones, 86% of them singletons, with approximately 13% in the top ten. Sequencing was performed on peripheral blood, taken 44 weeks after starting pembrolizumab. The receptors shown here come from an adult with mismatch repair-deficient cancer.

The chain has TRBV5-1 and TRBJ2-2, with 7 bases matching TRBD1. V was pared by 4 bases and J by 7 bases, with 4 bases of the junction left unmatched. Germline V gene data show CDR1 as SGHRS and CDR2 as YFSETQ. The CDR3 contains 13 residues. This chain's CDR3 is CASSPTGYGELFF. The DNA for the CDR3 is TGCGCCAGCAGCCCGACAGGGTACGGGGAGCTGTTTTTT.

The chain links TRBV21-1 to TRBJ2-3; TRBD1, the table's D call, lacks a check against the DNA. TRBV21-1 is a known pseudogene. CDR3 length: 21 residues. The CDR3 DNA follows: TGTGCCAGCAGCAATCTCGCCCCTAGGGACAGGGGCCTAGCGAACACAGATACGCAGTATTTT. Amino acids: CASSNLAPRDRGLANTDTQYF.

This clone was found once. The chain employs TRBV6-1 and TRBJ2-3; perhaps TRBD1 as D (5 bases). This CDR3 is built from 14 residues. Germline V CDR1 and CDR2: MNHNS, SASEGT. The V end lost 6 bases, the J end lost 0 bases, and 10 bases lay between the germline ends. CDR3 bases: TGTGCCAGCAGGGTGACAGCGAGCACAGATACGCAGTATTTT. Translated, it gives CASRVTASTDTQYF.

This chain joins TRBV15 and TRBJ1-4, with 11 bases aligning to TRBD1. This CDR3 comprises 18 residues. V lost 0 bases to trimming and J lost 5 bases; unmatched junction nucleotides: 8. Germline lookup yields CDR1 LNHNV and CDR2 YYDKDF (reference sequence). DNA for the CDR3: TGTGCCACCAGCAGAGATCTAGGGACAGGGGGACGGAATGAAAAACTGTTTTTT. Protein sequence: CATSRDLGTGGRNEKLFF.

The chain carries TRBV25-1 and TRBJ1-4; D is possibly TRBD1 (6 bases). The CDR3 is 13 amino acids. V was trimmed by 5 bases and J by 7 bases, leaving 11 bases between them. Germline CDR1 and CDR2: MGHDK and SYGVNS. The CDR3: CASSSGQLEKLFF. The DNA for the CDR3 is TGTGCCAGCAGTTCCGGACAGCTTGAAAAACTGTTTTTT.

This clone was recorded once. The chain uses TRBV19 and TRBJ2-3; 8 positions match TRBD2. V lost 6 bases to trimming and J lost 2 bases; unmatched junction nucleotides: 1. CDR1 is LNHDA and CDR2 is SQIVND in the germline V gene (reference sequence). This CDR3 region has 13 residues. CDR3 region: CASRAGATDTQYF. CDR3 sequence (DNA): TGTGCCAGTAGAGCGGGAGCCACAGATACGCAGTATTTT.

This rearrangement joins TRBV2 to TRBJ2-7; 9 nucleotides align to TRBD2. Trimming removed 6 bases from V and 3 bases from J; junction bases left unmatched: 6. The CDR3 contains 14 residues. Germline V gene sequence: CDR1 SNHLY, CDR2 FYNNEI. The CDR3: CASRTGTSIYEQYF. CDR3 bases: TGTGCCAGCAGGACCGGGACTAGCATCTACGAGCAGTACTTC.

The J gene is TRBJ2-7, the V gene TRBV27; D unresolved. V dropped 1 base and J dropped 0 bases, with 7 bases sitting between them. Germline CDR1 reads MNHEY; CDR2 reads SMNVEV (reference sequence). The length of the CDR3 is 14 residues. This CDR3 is CASSLFGNSYEQYF. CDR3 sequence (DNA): TGTGCCAGCAGTTTATTTGGCAACTCCTACGAGCAGTACTTC.

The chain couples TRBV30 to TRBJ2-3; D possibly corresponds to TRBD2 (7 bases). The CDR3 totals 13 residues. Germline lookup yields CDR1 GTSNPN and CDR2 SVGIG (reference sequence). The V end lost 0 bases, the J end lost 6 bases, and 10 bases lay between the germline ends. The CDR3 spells CAWSVRGADTQYF. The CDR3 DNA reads TGTGCCTGGAGTGTACGGGGGGCGGATACGCAGTATTTT.

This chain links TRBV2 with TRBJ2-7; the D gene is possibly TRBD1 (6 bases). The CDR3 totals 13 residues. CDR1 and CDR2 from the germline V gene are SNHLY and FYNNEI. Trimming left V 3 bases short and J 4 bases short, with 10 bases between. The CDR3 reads CASSDWTVYEQYF. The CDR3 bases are TGTGCCAGCAGTGACTGGACAGTGTACGAGCAGTACTTC.

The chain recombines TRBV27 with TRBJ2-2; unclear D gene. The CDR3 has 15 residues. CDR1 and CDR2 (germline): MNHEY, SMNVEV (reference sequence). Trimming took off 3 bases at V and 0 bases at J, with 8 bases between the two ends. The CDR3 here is CASSLFRANTGELFF. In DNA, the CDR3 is TGTGCCAGCAGTTTGTTCAGAGCGAACACCGGGGAGCTGTTTTTT.

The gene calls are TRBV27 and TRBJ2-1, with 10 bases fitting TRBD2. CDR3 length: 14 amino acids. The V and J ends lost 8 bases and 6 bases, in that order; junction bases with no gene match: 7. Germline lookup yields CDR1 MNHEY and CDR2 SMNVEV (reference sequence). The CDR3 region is CASGFSGRGNEQFF. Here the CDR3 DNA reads TGTGCCAGCGGGTTCAGCGGGAGGGGCAATGAGCAGTTCTTC.

CDR3 bases: TGTGCCAGCAGCTCGGGACAGTCGGTCACCGGGGAGCTGTTTTTT. Protein: CASSSGQSVTGELFF. The chain uses TRBV5-4 and TRBJ2-2; 7 bases align to TRBD1. Germline loops: CDR1 SGHNT, CDR2 YYREEE (reference sequence). The V and J ends lost 3 bases and 4 bases, in that order; junction bases with no gene match: 6. This CDR3 is 15 amino acids long.

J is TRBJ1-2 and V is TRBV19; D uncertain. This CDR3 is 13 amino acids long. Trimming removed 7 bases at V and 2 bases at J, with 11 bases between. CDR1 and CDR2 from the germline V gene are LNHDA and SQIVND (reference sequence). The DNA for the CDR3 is TGTGCCAGTACGGAAGGTCGCAACTATGGCTACACCTTC. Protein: CASTEGRNYGYTF.